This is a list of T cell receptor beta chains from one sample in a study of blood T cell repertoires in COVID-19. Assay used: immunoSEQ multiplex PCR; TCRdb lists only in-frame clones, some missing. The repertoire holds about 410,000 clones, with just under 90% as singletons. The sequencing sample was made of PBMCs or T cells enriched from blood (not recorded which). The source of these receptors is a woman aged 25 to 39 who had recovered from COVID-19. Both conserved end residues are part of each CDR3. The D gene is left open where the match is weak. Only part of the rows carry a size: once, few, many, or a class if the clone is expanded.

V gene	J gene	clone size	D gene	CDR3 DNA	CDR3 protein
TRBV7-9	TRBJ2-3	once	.	TGTGCCAGCAGCTTAGACTGGGCAAGCACAGATACGCAGTATTTT	CASSLDWASTDTQYF
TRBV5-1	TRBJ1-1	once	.	TGCGCCAGCAGCTTGGCCGGGGGGCCCCACACTGAAGCTTTCTTT	CASSLAGGPHTEAFF
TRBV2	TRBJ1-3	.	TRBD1	TGTGCCAGCAGATGGGACAGGTCTGGAAACACCATATATTTT	CASRWDRSGNTIYF
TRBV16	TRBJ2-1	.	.	TGTGCCAGCAGCCAACATTACAATGAGCAGTTCTTC	CASSQHYNEQFF
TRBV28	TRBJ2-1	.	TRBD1	TGTGCCAGCAGTGGGACAGGGTTTAGCTCCTACAATGAGCAGTTCTTC	CASSGTGFSSYNEQFF
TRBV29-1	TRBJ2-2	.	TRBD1	TGCAGCGTTAGAGTTGGGACAGAGGAGCTGTTTTTT	CSVRVGTEELFF
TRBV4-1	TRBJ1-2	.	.	TGCGCCAGCAGCCAAGATTTGGGGGCGCTTTTTGGCTACACCTTC	CASSQDLGALFGYTF
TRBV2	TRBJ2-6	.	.	TGTGCCAGTACAGGGGGGGCCGGACAGGGGGCCAACGTCCTGACTTTC	CASTGGAGQGANVLTF
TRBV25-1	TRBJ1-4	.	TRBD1	TGTGCCAGCAGTGAGATCCGGGACAGGGCCGAAAAACTGTTTTTT	CASSEIRDRAEKLFF
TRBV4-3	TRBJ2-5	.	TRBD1	TGCGCCAGCAGCCAAGATGGACAGGATCAAGAGACCCAGTACTTC	CASSQDGQDQETQYF
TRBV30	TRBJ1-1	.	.	TGTGCCTGGAGTGTAGCGGCGGCTGAAGCTTTCTTT	CAWSVAAAEAFF
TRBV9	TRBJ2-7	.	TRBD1	TGTGCCAGCAGCGCCGGGACAGGGCTCTACGAGCAGTACTTC	CASSAGTGLYEQYF
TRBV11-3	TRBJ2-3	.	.	TGTGCCAGCAGCTTAGGGCTAGGATCGGGCACAGATACGCAGTATTTT	CASSLGLGSGTDTQYF
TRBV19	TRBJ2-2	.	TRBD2	TGTGCCAGTAGTACCTATAGCGGGAGGGCAACCGGGGAGCTGTTTTTT	CASSTYSGRATGELFF
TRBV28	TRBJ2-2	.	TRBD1	TGTGCCAGCAGTCCGGAACTCCGGGACAGGGGGCACACCGGGGAGCTGTTTTTT	CASSPELRDRGHTGELFF
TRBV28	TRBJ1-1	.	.	TGTGCCAGCCTAACGGGGAGAGAAGCTTTCTTT	CASLTGREAFF
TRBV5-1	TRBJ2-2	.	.	TGCGCCAGCAGCTCACAGGGCACCGGGGAGCTGTTTTTT	CASSSQGTGELFF
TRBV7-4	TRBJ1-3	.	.	TGTGCCAGCAGCGCCCGCGTCGGGACTTACTCTGGAAACACCATATATTTT	CASSARVGTYSGNTIYF
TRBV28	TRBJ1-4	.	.	TGTGCCAGCAGTTTCAATGGAGCAACTAATGAAAAACTGTTTTTT	CASSFNGATNEKLFF
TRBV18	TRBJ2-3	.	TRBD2	TGTGCCAGCTCACCTCGGACTAGCGGGGCCACAGATACGCAGTATTTT	CASSPRTSGATDTQYF
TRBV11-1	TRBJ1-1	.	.	TGTGCCAGCAGCCACAGGAGTTTGGGCACTGAAGCTTTCTTT	CASSHRSLGTEAFF
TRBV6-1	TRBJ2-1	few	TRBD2	TGTGCCAGCAGTGAAGTCCCTAGCGGGGAGGGCGGCAATGAGCAGTTCTTC	CASSEVPSGEGGNEQFF
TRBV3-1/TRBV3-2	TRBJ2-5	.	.	TGTGCCAGCAGCCAAGATGCGGGACGGGAGACCCAGTACTTC	CASSQDAGRETQYF
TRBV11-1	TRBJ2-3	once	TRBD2	TGTGCCAGCAGTTCGACCGGGACTAGCGGGGTCGATACGCAGTATTTT	CASSSTGTSGVDTQYF
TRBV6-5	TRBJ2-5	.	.	TGTGCCAGCAGCCTGACTGAGACCCAGTACTTC	CASSLTETQYF
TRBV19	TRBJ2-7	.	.	TGTGCCAGTAGTATACCCCACAGGCGTACCTACGAGCAGTACTTC	CASSIPHRRTYEQYF
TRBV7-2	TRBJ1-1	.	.	TGTGCCAGCAGCCTCTCCGGACAGGAAGCTTTCTTT	CASSLSGQEAFF
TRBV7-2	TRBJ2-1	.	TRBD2	TGTGCCAGCAGCTTATTTCTTCGGGGTAGCGGGTATAATGAGCAGTTCTTC	CASSLFLRGSGYNEQFF
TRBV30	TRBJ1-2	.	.	TGTGCCTGGAACCCGACATATGGCTACACCTTC	CAWNPTYGYTF
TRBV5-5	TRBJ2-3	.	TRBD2	TGTGCCAGCAGCTTAACGGGGCCACTAGCGGGGGTGGATACGCAGTATTTT	CASSLTGPLAGVDTQYF
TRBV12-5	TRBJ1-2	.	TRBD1	TGTGCTAGTGGTTTGAACGGGACAGGGAGCACTAACTATGGCTACACCTTC	CASGLNGTGSTNYGYTF
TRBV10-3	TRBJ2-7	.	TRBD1	TGTGCCATCAGTGTCTCCGGGACAGGGACCTACGAGCAGTACTTC	CAISVSGTGTYEQYF
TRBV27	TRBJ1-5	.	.	TGTGCCAGCAGGCCGCAGGGCGATAGCAATCAGCCCCAGCATTTT	CASRPQGDSNQPQHF
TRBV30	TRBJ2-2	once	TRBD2	TGTGCCTGGAGTGTACGGGTACTAGCGGGGTCCACCGGGGAGCTGTTTTTT	CAWSVRVLAGSTGELFF
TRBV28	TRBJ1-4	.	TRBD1	TGTGCCAGCAAAAATTCCGGGACAGTAAATGAAAAACTGTTTTTT	CASKNSGTVNEKLFF
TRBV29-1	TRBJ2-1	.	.	TGCAGCGTTGAAGAATTAGGACAGTCCTCCTACAATGAGCAGTTCTTC	CSVEELGQSSYNEQFF
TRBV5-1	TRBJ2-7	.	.	TGCGCCAGCAGCGGAGAGGGTTGGTACGAGCAGTACTTC	CASSGEGWYEQYF
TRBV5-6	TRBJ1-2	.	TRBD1	TGTGCCAGCAGCCCGGACAGGGACTATGGCTACACCTTC	CASSPDRDYGYTF
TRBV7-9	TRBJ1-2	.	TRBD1	TGTGCCAGCAGCGGTAGACGACCAAAGGACAGGGGTGAGAACTATGGCTACACCTTC	CASSGRRPKDRGENYGYTF
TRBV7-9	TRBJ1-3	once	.	TGTGCCAGCAGCTTTGGCCGGGTCTACTCTGGAAACACCATATATTTT	CASSFGRVYSGNTIYF
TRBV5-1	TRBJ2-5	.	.	TGCGCCAGCAGCCTTGGCGGGAATCAAGAGACCCAGTACTTC	CASSLGGNQETQYF
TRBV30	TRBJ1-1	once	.	TGTGCCTGGAGTGTACTCAGGGGAGGGATCACTGAAGCTTTCTTT	CAWSVLRGGITEAFF